A single sample gave rise to the 24 T cell receptor beta chains below, sequenced in a study of blood T cell repertoires in COVID-19. The method was immunoSEQ multiplex PCR; TCRdb's version includes in-frame clones alone and lacks a portion of them. The top ten hold about 2.5% of the sample, which has around 140,000 clones, 75% to 90% seen once. The source material was peripheral blood. The source is a man aged 45-65 years with active COVID-19.

The chain combines TRBV19 with TRBJ1-1; possible D gene TRBD1, 5 bases. With 7 bases removed from V and 0 bases from J, the gap between germline ends came to 18 bases. Per germline, CDR1 LNHDA and CDR2 SQIVND (reference sequence). The length of the CDR3 is 16 residues. The chain's CDR3 is CASIDRTTNMNTEAFF. The CDR3, as DNA: TGTGCCAGTATCGACCGGACAACTAACATGAACACTGAAGCTTTCTTT.

The chain couples TRBV7-6 to TRBJ2-1, with D uncertain. CDR3 length: 16 residues. The V end lost 1 base, the J end lost 1 base, and 11 bases lay between the germline ends. Germline loops: CDR1 SGHVS, CDR2 FNYEAQ. The CDR3 DNA reads as TGTGCCAGCAGCTTAGTTGGCTTTTTTTCCTACAATGAGCAGTTCTTC. It is translated as CASSLVGFFSYNEQFF.

This clone was counted between two and nine times. The CDR3 loop reads CASSLHLAGDEQYF. As DNA, the CDR3 is TGTGCCAGCAGCTTACACCTAGCGGGGGACGAGCAGTACTTC. The chain couples TRBV13 to TRBJ2-7, with 10 bases fitting TRBD2. CDR1 is PRHDT, CDR2 FYEKMQ, per germline (reference sequence). Losses at the gene ends were 2 bases for V and 5 bases for J; bases not matched to a gene: 3. CDR3 length: 14 amino acids.

This chain connects TRBV27 to TRBJ1-6, with D unclear. Trimming cost V 5 bases and J 7 bases, with 12 bases left between them. CDR1 MNHEY and CDR2 SMNVEV come from the germline V gene (reference sequence). The CDR3 is made up of 14 amino acids. The CDR3 is CASSPDWRNSPLHF. In DNA, the CDR3 is TGTGCCAGCAGTCCGGACTGGCGGAATTCACCCCTCCACTTT.

The V call is TRBV29-1, the J call TRBJ1-2; D call uncertain. CDR3 size: 13 residues. Per the germline V gene, CDR1 is SQVTM and CDR2 is ANQGSEA. Trimming shortened V by 4 bases and J by 1 base, and 10 bases separated the two germline ends. In DNA, the CDR3 is TGCAGCGTTGTCCCCCCGGGTAACTATGGCTACACCTTC. This codes for CSVVPPGNYGYTF.

This clone was recorded only once. The chain joins TRBV7-3 to TRBJ1-6; a weak D match, TRBD1 (6 bases). Germline CDR1 reads SGHTA; CDR2 reads FQGTGA. Trimming removed 4 bases at V and 10 bases at J, with 17 bases between. The CDR3 has 15 residues. The CDR3 DNA is TGTGCCAGCAGCTCCTCCACAGGGCCAAGGTCACCCCTCCACTTT. The encoded protein is CASSSSTGPRSPLHF.

V is TRBV21-1 and J is TRBJ2-3; the table calls TRBD1, which could not be checked here. TRBV21-1 is a listed pseudogene. The CDR3 sequence is 16 residues long. The CDR3 loop reads CASSTPGQGVTDTQYF. The CDR3 nucleotides read TGTGCCAGCAGCACTCCGGGACAGGGGGTAACAGATACGCAGTATTTT.

This sequence joins TRBV7-9 and TRBJ1-4; D gene uncertain. V dropped 1 base and J dropped 3 bases, with 9 bases sitting between them. This CDR3 has 15 residues. CDR1 and CDR2 (germline): SEHNR, FQNEAQ (reference sequence). The CDR3 reads CASSLDRSPNEKLFF. As DNA, the CDR3 is TGTGCCAGCAGCTTAGACCGGAGCCCTAATGAAAAACTGTTTTTT.

V and J are TRBV7-2 and TRBJ1-2, with D unresolved. V lost 5 bases, J lost 7 bases, and 11 bases lay in between. Germline CDR1 reads SGHTA; CDR2 reads FQGNSA. This CDR3 spans 12 amino acids. Here the CDR3 reads CASSPPGGGYTF. The DNA of the CDR3 is TGTGCCAGCAGCCCCCCAGGAGGTGGCTACACCTTC.

V is TRBV6-1 and J is TRBJ1-2; D unclear. Germline CDR1 reads MNHNS; CDR2 reads SASEGT. Trimming took off 2 bases at V and 5 bases at J, with 12 bases between the two ends. This CDR3 is built from 14 residues. The CDR3 is CASSEKAGLYGYTF. The CDR3 DNA is TGTGCCAGCAGTGAAAAAGCGGGCTTGTATGGCTACACCTTC.

The CDR3 sequence: CASRPPSGGALETQYF. The CDR3 DNA is TGTGCCAGCAGACCCCCTAGCGGGGGGGCTCTAGAGACCCAGTACTTC. V usage is TRBV7-8 and J usage is TRBJ2-5; TRBD2 matches 12 bases. CDR1 and CDR2 from the germline V gene are SGHVS and FQNEAQ. J gave up 4 bases and V 6 bases, and 9 bases lay outside the gene matches. The CDR3 is 16 amino acids.

This clone was seen a handful of times. The rearrangement joins TRBV27 to TRBJ2-7, with D possibly matching TRBD1 (5 bases). The V end was cut by 3 bases, the J end by 2 bases, with 14 bases between. CDR1 is MNHEY, CDR2 SMNVEV, per germline (reference sequence). The CDR3 runs to 15 residues. CDR3 coding DNA: TGTGCCAGCAGTTTGGCGCCAGGGTGGACCTACGAGCAGTACTTC. Translated: CASSLAPGWTYEQYF.

This sequence joins TRBV7-9 and TRBJ1-1; the D gene is possibly TRBD1 (6 bases). The CDR3 loop spans 16 amino acids. In germline, CDR1 is SEHNR, CDR2 FQNEAQ (reference sequence). The V gene lost 5 bases and the J gene lost 0 bases, with 16 bases spanning the gap. The CDR3 loop reads CASSQAQGDMNTEAFF. CDR3 sequence (DNA): TGTGCCAGCAGCCAGGCACAGGGCGACATGAACACTGAAGCTTTCTTT.

The chain couples TRBV5-6 to TRBJ1-3; no reliable D call. Trimming stripped 4 bases from V and 4 bases from J, with 12 bases between. The CDR3 is 14 amino acids. CDR1 and CDR2 (germline): SGHDT, YYEEEE. The CDR3 loop is CASSTNSPGNTIYF. Written as DNA, the CDR3 is TGTGCCAGCAGCACCAACAGTCCCGGAAACACCATATATTTT.

V is TRBV21-1 and J is TRBJ2-1; TRBD1, the table's D call, lacks a check against the DNA. TRBV21-1 is a pseudogene locus. The CDR3 has 13 residues. The CDR3 spells CAGWGQGFNEQFF. The CDR3 DNA reads TGTGCCGGCTGGGGACAGGGGTTCAATGAGCAGTTCTTC.

CDR3 sequence: CASSITKAETQYF. For the CDR3, the DNA is TGTGCCAGTAGTATCACTAAGGCCGAGACCCAGTACTTC. The chain joins TRBV19 to TRBJ2-5; no clear D gene. Germline V CDR1 and CDR2: LNHDA, SQIVND (reference sequence). CDR3 length: 13 amino acids. Trimming shortened V by 3 bases and J by 5 bases, and 10 bases separated the two germline ends.

This chain connects TRBV25-1 to TRBJ1-6; D is possibly TRBD1 (5 bases). The ends were cut back, 7 bases at V and 9 bases at J, with 16 bases in the middle. CDR3 size: 14 residues. Germline V gene sequence: CDR1 MGHDK, CDR2 SYGVNS. The CDR3 spells CASKGGTTGSPLHF. DNA for the CDR3: TGTGCCAGCAAAGGAGGGACTACTGGTTCACCCCTCCACTTT. The whole variable domain, remainder taken from reference TRBV25-1 and TRBJ1-6, is EADIYQTPRYLVIGTGKKITLECSQTMGHDKMYWYQQDPGMELHLIHYSYGVNSTEKGDLSSESTVSRIRTEHFPLTLESARPSHTSQYLCASKGGTTGSPLHFGNGTRLTVT.

The genes are TRBV7-9 and TRBJ1-1; D not resolved. V was cut by 3 bases and J by 0 bases, with 11 bases left in between. The CDR3 is made up of 15 amino acids. Germline assignment: CDR1 SEHNR and CDR2 FQNEAQ (reference sequence). The CDR3 sequence is CASSFQSFMNTEAFF. The CDR3 DNA sequence: TGTGCCAGCAGCTTTCAGTCCTTTATGAACACTGAAGCTTTCTTT. The entire variable domain, with the rest obtained from reference TRBV7-9 and TRBJ1-1, is as follows: DTGVSQNPRHKITKRGQNVTFRCDPISEHNRLYWYRQTLGQGPEFLTYFQNEAQLEKSRLLSDRFSAERPKGSFSTLEIQRTEQGDSAMYLCASSFQSFMNTEAFFGQGTRLTVV.

The V gene is TRBV19, the J gene TRBJ1-2; weak D call: TRBD1 (6 bases). V lost 3 bases and J lost 8, with 13 bases in between. The CDR3 spans 13 residues. Germline CDR1 and CDR2: LNHDA and SQIVND (reference sequence). CDR3: CASSISSGVGYTF. CDR3 sequence (DNA): TGTGCCAGTAGTATCTCGTCAGGGGTAGGCTACACCTTC. Complete variable domain (other parts from reference TRBV19 and TRBJ1-2): DGGITQSPKYLFRKEGQNVTLSCEQNLNHDAMYWYRQDPGQGLRLIYYSQIVNDFQKGDIAEGYSVSREKKESFPLTVTSAQKNPTAFYLCASSISSGVGYTFGSGTRLTVV.

The chain is built from TRBV18 and TRBJ2-5; a possible D gene is TRBD1 (5 bases). V lost 3 bases and J lost 1, with 9 bases in between. The germline V gene has CDR1 KGHSH and CDR2 LQKENI. The CDR3 is made up of 14 amino acids. CDR3: CASSPGRIQETQYF. As DNA, the CDR3 is TGTGCCAGCTCACCGGGGCGGATCCAAGAGACCCAGTACTTC.

This chain links TRBV5-1 with TRBJ2-3, with a weak D call TRBD2 (6 bases). V lost 1 base, J lost 13 bases, and 13 bases lay in between. CDR3 length: 12 residues. Germline CDR1 SGHRS, CDR2 YFSETQ. For the CDR3, the DNA is TGCGCCAGCAGCTTGAAGGGACTTGTGGAGTATTTT. It is translated as CASSLKGLVEYF.

The rearrangement joins TRBV3-1 (or the pseudogene TRBV3-2) to TRBJ2-4; 8 positions match TRBD1. CDR1 and CDR2 (germline): LGHDT, YNNKEL (reference sequence). Germline trimming cut 1 base from V and 0 bases from J; bases unmatched to any gene: 11. CDR3 length: 19 amino acids. CDR3 sequence (DNA): TGTGCCAGCAGCCAAGCACCTGGACAGGGATCAATAGCCAAAAACATTCAGTACTTC. Amino acid sequence: CASSQAPGQGSIAKNIQYF.

V is TRBV6-6 and J is TRBJ1-5; D is unresolved. Germline V gene lookup returns CDR1 MNHNY and CDR2 SVGAGI (reference sequence). The CDR3 has 14 amino acids. Trimming left V 0 bases short and J 1 base short, with 4 bases between. The CDR3 protein is CASSYSESNQPQHF. The CDR3 DNA follows: TGTGCCAGCAGTTACTCTGAGAGCAATCAGCCCCAGCATTTT.

This clone came up a few times. The chain joins TRBV3-1 (or the pseudogene TRBV3-2) to TRBJ1-3, with D hard to call. Germline loops: CDR1 LGHDT, CDR2 YNNKEL (reference sequence). V was pared by 0 bases and J by 0 bases, with 6 bases between. This CDR3 has 15 amino acids. CDR3 DNA: TGTGCCAGCAGCCAAGAATCCCACTCTGGAAACACCATATATTTT. Its protein is CASSQESHSGNTIYF.